Sequencing of this T cell receptor (beta chain) was carried out in a study of T cells in localized non-small cell lung cancer. Study-level findings and limits: Since sequencing was restricted to only one region of the tumor, intratumor heterogeneity remains a possibility.

This CDR3 has 16 residues. Germline CDR1 is SGHRS and CDR2 is YFSETQ. V lost 0 bases and J 2 bases, leaving 12 bases between the germline ends. Turning to this clone: What it recognizes is unknown.

Here immunoSEQ multiplex PCR was the method, and the copy in TCRdb shows in-frame clones only, minus some. The data contain just over 20,000 clones, roughly 84% of them seen just once; the ten biggest clones take up about 15%. The clonotype originates from a woman aged 35 to 75 with stage II squamous cell lung carcinoma. The sample here was PBMCs, taken before any cancer treatment. The V and J genes are TRBV5-1 and TRBJ2-1, with TRBD2 as a possible D gene (5 bases). In DNA form, the CDR3 reads TGCGCCAGCAGCTTGGTTGCTAGCAAGACCTACAATGAGCAGTTCTTC. Protein: CASSLVASKTYNEQFF.